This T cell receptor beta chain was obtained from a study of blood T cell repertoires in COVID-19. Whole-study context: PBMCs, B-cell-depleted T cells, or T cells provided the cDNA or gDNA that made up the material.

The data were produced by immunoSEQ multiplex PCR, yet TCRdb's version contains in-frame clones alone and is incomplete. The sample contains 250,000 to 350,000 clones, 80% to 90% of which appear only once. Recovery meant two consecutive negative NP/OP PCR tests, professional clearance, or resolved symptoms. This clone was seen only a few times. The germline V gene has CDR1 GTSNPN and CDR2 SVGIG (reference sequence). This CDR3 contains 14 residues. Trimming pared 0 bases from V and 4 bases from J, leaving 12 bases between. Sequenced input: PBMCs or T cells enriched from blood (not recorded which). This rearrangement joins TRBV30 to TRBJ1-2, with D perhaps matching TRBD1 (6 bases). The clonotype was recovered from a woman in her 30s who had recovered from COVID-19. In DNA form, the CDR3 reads TGTGCCTGGAGTGTCAACAGGGAGACCTATGGCTACACCTTC. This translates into CAWSVNRETYGYTF.